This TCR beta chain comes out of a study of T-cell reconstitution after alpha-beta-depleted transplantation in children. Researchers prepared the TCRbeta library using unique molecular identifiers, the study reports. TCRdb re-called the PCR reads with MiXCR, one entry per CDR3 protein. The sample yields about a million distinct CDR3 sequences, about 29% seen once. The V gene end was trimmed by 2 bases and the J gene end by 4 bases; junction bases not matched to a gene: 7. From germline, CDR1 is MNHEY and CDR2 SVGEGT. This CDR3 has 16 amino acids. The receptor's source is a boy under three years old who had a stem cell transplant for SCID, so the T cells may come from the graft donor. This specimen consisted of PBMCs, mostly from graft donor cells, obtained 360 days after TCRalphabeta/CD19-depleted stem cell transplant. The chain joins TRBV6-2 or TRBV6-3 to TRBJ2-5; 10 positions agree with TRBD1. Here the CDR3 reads CASSYAHRTGGETQYF. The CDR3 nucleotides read TGTGCCAGCAGTTACGCCCATCGGACAGGGGGAGAGACCCAGTACTTC.